This TCR beta chain was obtained from a study of cytomegalovirus exposure and HLA in healthy donors. CDR1 is MNHEY, CDR2 SVGAGI, per germline. The CDR3 sequence is 13 residues long. V shed 4 bases and J shed 8 bases, with 14 bases lying between them. Amplification used 60 Vbeta primers and 13 Jbeta primers. Data came from immunoSEQ multiplex PCR; TCRdb stores just in-frame clones and leaves some out. The repertoire holds around 200,000 clones, with roughly four fifths as singletons. Sequenced input: PBMCs. This clonotype originated in a woman aged 25 to 39 in good health and CMV-seropositive. The J gene is TRBJ1-2, the V gene TRBV6-5; D call uncertain. The CDR3 DNA is TGTGCCAGCAGTTCCCCGGGTCGATGGGGCTACACCTTC. Its protein product is CASSSPGRWGYTF.